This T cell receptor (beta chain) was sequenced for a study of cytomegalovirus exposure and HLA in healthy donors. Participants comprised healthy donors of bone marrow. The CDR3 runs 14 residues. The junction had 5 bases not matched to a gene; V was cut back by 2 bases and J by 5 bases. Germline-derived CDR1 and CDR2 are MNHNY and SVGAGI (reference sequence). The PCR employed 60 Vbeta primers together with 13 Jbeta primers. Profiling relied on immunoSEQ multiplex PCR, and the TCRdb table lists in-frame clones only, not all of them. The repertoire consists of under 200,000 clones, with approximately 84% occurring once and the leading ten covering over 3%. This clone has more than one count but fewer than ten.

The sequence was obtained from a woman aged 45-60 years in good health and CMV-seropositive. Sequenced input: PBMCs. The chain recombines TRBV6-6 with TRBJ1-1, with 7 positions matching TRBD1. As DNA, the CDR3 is TGTGCCAGCAGTTACAGGGGGCGAGGGACTGAAGCTTTCTTT. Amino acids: CASSYRGRGTEAFF.